This T cell receptor beta chain was found in a study of blood T cells in healthy people across ages. The study's findings and limits: Naive CD4+ cells and diversity were both higher in long-lived donors than in aged donors. PBMCs left unsorted prevented a conclusive naive versus antigen-experienced comparison. Investigators treated diversity estimates from one million T cells as underestimates.

V lost 3 bases to trimming and J lost 10 bases, with 12 bases between them. Per the germline V gene, CDR1 is SGHTA and CDR2 is FQGNSA. This CDR3 contains 12 residues. To note about this clonotype: Its antigen is unidentified.

Together with a sample-barcoded 5' primer, a J-beta primer mix was included in a second PCR lasting roughly 6 to 12 cycles. One entry per CDR3 protein, called by TCRdb with MiXCR from the 5' RACE reads. The sample has around 1,600,000 distinct CDR3 sequences; 35% to 45% are singletons. Sequenced: blood. This clonotype originated in a woman under 30 in good health. The chain employs TRBV7-2 and TRBJ1-1; no reliable D call. The DNA of the CDR3 is TGTGCCAGCAGCTTGGACTTTGAGCGAGCTTTCTTT. Its translation: CASSLDFERAFF. Filled out from reference TRBV7-2 and TRBJ1-1, the complete variable domain reads GAGVSQSPSNKVTEKGKDVELRCDPISGHTALYWYRQSLGQGLEFLIYFQGNSAPDKSGLPSDRFSAERTGGSVSTLTIQRTQQEDSAVYLCASSLDFERAFFGQGTRLTVV.